Listed here are 24 T cell receptor beta chains from one sample, sequenced in a study of blood T cell repertoires in COVID-19. Clones were sequenced by immunoSEQ multiplex PCR, and TCRdb holds only the in-frame ones, with some missing. The sample lists about 210,000 clones; just under 85% were seen once. The source material was peripheral blood. The receptor source for this set is a woman in her forties or fifties with active or convalescent COVID-19.

The chain recombines TRBV9 with TRBJ2-2; D possibly corresponds to TRBD1 (5 bases). This CDR3 has 15 amino acids. Germline CDR1 SGDLS, CDR2 YYNGEE. The V end was cut by 0 bases, the J end by 5 bases, with 11 bases between. The CDR3 nucleotides are TGTGCCAGCAGCGTAGACCGACAGACTACCGGGGAGCTGTTTTTT. This codes for CASSVDRQTTGELFF.

This clone has a single count. The rearrangement links TRBV6-5 to TRBJ2-3; D is possibly TRBD1 (6 bases). Germline CDR1 is MNHEY and CDR2 is SVGAGI. The CDR3 consists of 11 residues. V was trimmed by 8 bases and J by 6 bases, leaving 9 bases between them. The CDR3 coding sequence is TGTGCCAGCGGGGGCCGGGATACGCAGTATTTT. Its translation: CASGGRDTQYF.

The chain combines TRBV5-6 with TRBJ2-7, with 8 bases matching TRBD2. J was trimmed by 2 bases and V by 4 bases; bases with no gene match: 5. CDR1 SGHDT and CDR2 YYEEEE come from the germline V gene. The CDR3 is 14 amino acids. CDR3 bases: TGTGCCAGCAGCGCTGTAGCGGGAACCTACGAGCAGTACTTC. It yields the protein CASSAVAGTYEQYF.

The chain couples TRBV5-1 to TRBJ2-2, with D unclear. The germline V gene has CDR1 SGHRS and CDR2 YFSETQ. Trimming took off 0 bases at V and 6 bases at J, with 9 bases between the two ends. CDR3 size: 14 residues. The CDR3 region is CASSLVVVAGELFF. The CDR3, as DNA: TGCGCCAGCAGCTTGGTTGTAGTCGCCGGGGAGCTGTTTTTT.

The rearrangement uses TRBV7-6 and TRBJ2-1, with 9 positions matching TRBD2. V was pared by 2 bases and J by 4 bases, with 3 bases of the junction left unmatched. Germline CDR1 and CDR2: SGHVS and FNYEAQ. CDR3 size: 15 residues. The CDR3 reads CASSLFSGSYNEQFF. CDR3 sequence (DNA): TGTGCCAGCAGCTTATTTAGCGGGAGTTACAATGAGCAGTTCTTC.

The chain couples TRBV5-1 to TRBJ1-4; D is uncertain. Germline V CDR1 and CDR2: SGHRS, YFSETQ. V was cut by 1 base and J by 5 bases, with 15 bases left in between. This CDR3 spans 16 amino acids. CDR3 protein: CASSLHPNGGNEKLFF. The CDR3 bases are TGCGCCAGCAGCTTGCATCCAAACGGAGGGAATGAAAAACTGTTTTTT.

This clone was seen a few times. The chain employs TRBV19 and TRBJ2-7; 9 bases map to TRBD2. Germline CDR1 is LNHDA and CDR2 is SQIVND (reference sequence). V lost 5 bases and J lost 6; bases outside the gene matches: 5. This CDR3 is built from 13 residues. CDR3 sequence reads: CASSSSGRTEQYF. The CDR3 nucleotides are TGTGCCAGTAGTTCCAGCGGGAGGACCGAGCAGTACTTC.

This clone was counted only a few times. The chain combines TRBV11-2 with TRBJ1-1; 8 bases match TRBD1. Germline loops: CDR1 SGHAT, CDR2 FQNNGV. This CDR3 has 15 amino acids. The J segment lost 1 base and the V segment lost 5 bases, leaving 6 bases of the junction unmatched. As DNA, the CDR3 is TGTGCCAGCAGCCCTATCGGGACAGGGAACACTGAAGCTTTCTTT. Its translation is CASSPIGTGNTEAFF.

The chain uses TRBV5-1 and TRBJ1-1; D is possibly TRBD1 (6 bases). Germline CDR1 and CDR2: SGHRS and YFSETQ. V lost 2 bases and J 3 bases, leaving 14 bases between the germline ends. The CDR3 loop spans 15 amino acids. This CDR3 reads CASSFRGRGYTEAFF. Here the CDR3 DNA reads TGCGCCAGCAGCTTCAGGGGTCGAGGGTACACTGAAGCTTTCTTT.

This chain links TRBV4-1 with TRBJ2-1; TRBD2 aligns across 8 bases. Trimming cost V 3 bases and J 6 bases; bases outside gene matches: 13. This CDR3 spans 17 amino acids. Germline values: CDR1 MGHRA, CDR2 YSYEKL. The CDR3 DNA is TGCGCCAGCAGCCAGGTGCTAGCGGGTACTATTATCAATGAGCAGTTCTTC. Its translation is CASSQVLAGTIINEQFF.

The chain joins TRBV5-5 to TRBJ2-7; D might be TRBD2 (5 bases). The germline V gene has CDR1 SGHKS and CDR2 YYEKEE (reference sequence). Trimming stripped 4 bases from V and 0 bases from J, with 14 bases between. This CDR3 is 15 amino acids long. The CDR3 sequence is CASSRGQITSYEQYF. The DNA for the CDR3 is TGTGCCAGCAGCCGCGGGCAGATCACCTCCTACGAGCAGTACTTC.

This chain joins TRBV12-5 and TRBJ2-7; 7 bases fit TRBD1. CDR3 length equals 13 residues. With V trimmed by 7 bases and J by 6 bases, 9 bases remained unmatched. In germline, CDR1 is LGHNT, CDR2 FRNRAP. CDR3 coding DNA: TGTGCTAGTGCAGGGGGAGTATCTTTCGAGCAGTACTTC. Translated, it gives CASAGGVSFEQYF.

This chain links TRBV28 with TRBJ2-1; the D is unclear. Germline V gives CDR1 MDHEN, CDR2 SYDVKM. The CDR3 length is 12 residues. The ends were cut back, 11 bases at V and 0 bases at J, with 8 bases in the middle. CDR3 amino acids: CACESSYNEQFF. DNA of the CDR3: TGTGCCTGCGAAAGCTCCTACAATGAGCAGTTCTTC.

V is TRBV18 and J is TRBJ1-4; no reliable D call. The CDR3 is 16 residues long. Per the germline V gene, CDR1 is KGHSH and CDR2 is LQKENI. The V gene lost 3 bases and the J gene lost 6 bases, with 17 bases spanning the gap. The CDR3 nucleotides read TGTGCCAGCTCACCCAGTCTCGGATCGGAGGATGAAAAACTGTTTTTT. It is translated as CASSPSLGSEDEKLFF. Based on the CDR3 plus reference TRBV18 and TRBJ1-4, the full variable domain is NAGVMQNPRHLVRRRGQEARLRCSPMKGHSHVYWYRQLPEEGLKFMVYLQKENIIDESGMPKERFSAEFPKEGPSILRIQQVVRGDSAAYFCASSPSLGSEDEKLFFGSGTQLSVL.

This chain joins TRBV6-5 and TRBJ2-7; D possibly corresponds to TRBD2 (5 bases). This CDR3 is 15 amino acids long. Germline V lookup: CDR1 MNHEY, CDR2 SVGAGI. V shed 8 bases and J shed 1 base, with 18 bases lying between them. For the CDR3, the DNA is TGTGCCAGCCAATCCGGGATGACTCGTTCCTACGAGCAGTACTTC. It encodes CASQSGMTRSYEQYF.

The rearrangement links TRBV10-1 to TRBJ2-1; perhaps TRBD2 as D (6 bases). The V gene's germline CDR1 is WNHNN and CDR2 SYGVQD (reference sequence). The CDR3 runs to 12 residues. With 8 bases removed from V and 4 bases from J, the gap between germline ends came to 9 bases. The CDR3 is CASGDFYNEQFF. CDR3 bases: TGCGCCAGCGGGGACTTTTACAATGAGCAGTTCTTC.

This chain links TRBV9 with TRBJ2-5; unclear D gene. CDR1 SGDLS and CDR2 YYNGEE come from the germline V gene. Trimming took 7 bases from V and 4 from J, leaving 14 bases between them. This CDR3 spans 13 amino acids. The CDR3: CASGNPSPETQYF. In DNA form, the CDR3 reads TGTGCCAGCGGTAACCCGAGCCCAGAGACCCAGTACTTC.

This chain joins TRBV28 and TRBJ1-5; weak D call: TRBD1 (6 bases). The CDR3 contains 14 residues. Germline V CDR1 and CDR2: MDHEN, SYDVKM. V was cut by 6 bases and J by 7 bases, with 16 bases left in between. CDR3: CASSRGGTQQPQHF. The CDR3 DNA is TGTGCCAGCAGCCGGGGTGGGACACAGCAGCCCCAGCATTTT.

This clone was counted once. The chain is built from TRBV18 and TRBJ1-1; 9 nucleotides match TRBD1. The CDR3 sequence is 14 residues long. In germline, CDR1 is KGHSH, CDR2 LQKENI. V trimming: 4 bases; J trimming: 3 bases; junction bases outside the gene matches: 3. For the CDR3, the DNA is TGTGCCAGCTCACTCGGGACAGGGCACACTGAAGCTTTCTTT. Translation: CASSLGTGHTEAFF.

The chain is built from TRBV2 and TRBJ2-5; no reliable D call. Germline-derived CDR1 and CDR2 are SNHLY and FYNNEI. The length of the CDR3 is 16 residues. The V and J ends lost 7 bases and 10 bases respectively, with 28 bases between them. CDR3 sequence (DNA): TGTGCCAGCACCGAACTGCGCAACAGCTACCTAACGGACCAGTACTTC. This encodes CASTELRNSYLTDQYF.

The V and J genes are TRBV29-1 and TRBJ2-1, with TRBD2 identical over 9 bases. The junction had 2 bases not matched to a gene; V was cut back by 1 base and J by 7 bases. Germline V gene data show CDR1 as SQVTM and CDR2 as ANQGSEA. This CDR3 is 13 amino acids long. The CDR3 DNA sequence: TGCAGCGTTGAAGGACTAGCGGTAAATGAGCAGTTCTTC. It codes for CSVEGLAVNEQFF.

This chain uses TRBV18 with TRBJ1-2; 8 bases align to TRBD1. This CDR3 has 17 residues. V shed 4 bases and J 7 bases; nucleotides not matched to a gene: 17. Germline CDR1 reads KGHSH; CDR2 reads LQKENI. DNA of the CDR3: TGTGCCAGCTCACAATCCCGACAGGGGACGGTTCATGGTGGCTACACCTTC. Amino acid sequence: CASSQSRQGTVHGGYTF.

About this clone itself: Mismatch with germline at one junction end may stem from a read error. This rearrangement joins TRBV6-1 to TRBJ1-6; 9 nucleotides match TRBD1. Germline assignment: CDR1 MNHNS and CDR2 SASEGT. CDR3 size: 16 residues. DNA for the CDR3: TGTGCCAGCAGCGAAGGTTCGGGGACAGGGAATTCACCCCTCCACTTT. Its protein product is CASSEGSGTGNSPLHF.

The chain couples TRBV6-1 to TRBJ1-2; tentatively, D is TRBD1 (6 bases). The V gene's germline CDR1 is MNHNS and CDR2 SASEGT. V lost 2 bases to trimming and J lost 2 bases, with 15 bases between them. CDR3 length: 16 residues. DNA for the CDR3: TGTGCCAGCAGTGAATGGGGGGGCGCAGTGAACTATGGCTACACCTTC. Its protein product is CASSEWGGAVNYGYTF.